The rows below give T cell receptor beta chains drawn from one sample of a study of OX40 agonist ivuxolimab in advanced cancers. Measured with immunoSEQ multiplex PCR; TCRdb has only the in-frame clones, and not every one. The data contain more than 80,000 clones, around 90% of them singletons. The material sequenced was CD4+ or CD8+ T cells sorted from blood, taken in a trial of the OX40 agonist ivuxolimab. The receptors here all came from an adult with an advanced solid tumor such as melanoma, head and neck, liver or kidney cancer. CDR3s include the opening cysteine and the closing phenylalanine or tryptophan. The D gene is left open where the match is weak.

J: TRBJ2-1
V: TRBV9
D: TRBD1
CDR3: CASSGRDRGYNEQFF

J: TRBJ1-3
V: TRBV28
D: NA
CDR3: CASSGSGTAGNTIYF

J: TRBJ2-6
V: TRBV11-3
D: NA
CDR3: CASSLEFWDTSSGANVLTF

J: TRBJ2-7
V: TRBV6-5
D: NA
CDR3: CASSRAGTDFGEQYF

J: TRBJ2-4
V: TRBV7-8
D: TRBD1
CDR3: CASSLGTGPIAKNIQYF

J: TRBJ2-7
V: TRBV28
D: TRBD2
CDR3: CASSVGGSSYEQYF

J: TRBJ1-5
V: TRBV30
D: NA
CDR3: CAWSQGGLGGQPQHF

J: TRBJ2-7
V: TRBV7-9
D: NA
CDR3: CASSLGGAGGEQYF

J: TRBJ2-7
V: TRBV10-3
D: TRBD1
CDR3: CAITVGQGHYEQYF

J: TRBJ2-1
V: TRBV11-3
D: TRBD1
CDR3: CASSSALDRGSYNEQFF

J: TRBJ2-7
V: TRBV18
D: TRBD1
CDR3: CASSPSGQGVSSYEQYF

J: TRBJ2-7
V: TRBV5-1
D: TRBD2
CDR3: CASSHPSGASSYEQYF

J: TRBJ1-5
V: TRBV29-1
D: NA
CDR3: CSVAKQANQPQHF

J: TRBJ2-7
V: TRBV28
D: NA
CDR3: CASSLQGSEQYF

J: TRBJ2-7
V: TRBV5-1
D: TRBD1
CDR3: CASSPGTGTSYEQYF

J: TRBJ2-1
V: TRBV25-1
D: NA
CDR3: CASSGWTEGFSNEQFF

J: TRBJ2-5
V: TRBV28
D: NA
CDR3: CASSIEAARETQYF

J: TRBJ1-2
V: TRBV28
D: NA
CDR3: CASSLANYGYTF

J: TRBJ2-1
V: TRBV19
D: TRBD2
CDR3: CASSLGLAAGMKEQFF

J: TRBJ2-2
V: TRBV2
D: NA
CDR3: CASSEGSRGTGELFF

J: TRBJ1-4
V: TRBV2
D: NA
CDR3: CASSEFQGTNEKLFF

J: TRBJ1-5
V: TRBV6-5
D: NA
CDR3: CASRRTFNQPQHF

J: TRBJ2-1
V: TRBV6-6
D: TRBD2
CDR3: CASAPLAGAHNEQFF